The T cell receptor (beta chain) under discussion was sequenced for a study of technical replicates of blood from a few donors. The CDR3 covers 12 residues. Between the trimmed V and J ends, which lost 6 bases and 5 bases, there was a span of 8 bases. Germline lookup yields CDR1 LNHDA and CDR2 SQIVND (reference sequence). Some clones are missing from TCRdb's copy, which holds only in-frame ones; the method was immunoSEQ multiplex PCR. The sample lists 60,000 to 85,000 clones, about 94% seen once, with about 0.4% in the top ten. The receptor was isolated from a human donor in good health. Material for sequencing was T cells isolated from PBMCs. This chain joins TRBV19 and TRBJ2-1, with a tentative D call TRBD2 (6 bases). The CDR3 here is CASSGRNNEQFF. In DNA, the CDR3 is TGTGCCAGTAGCGGGAGAAACAATGAGCAGTTCTTC.